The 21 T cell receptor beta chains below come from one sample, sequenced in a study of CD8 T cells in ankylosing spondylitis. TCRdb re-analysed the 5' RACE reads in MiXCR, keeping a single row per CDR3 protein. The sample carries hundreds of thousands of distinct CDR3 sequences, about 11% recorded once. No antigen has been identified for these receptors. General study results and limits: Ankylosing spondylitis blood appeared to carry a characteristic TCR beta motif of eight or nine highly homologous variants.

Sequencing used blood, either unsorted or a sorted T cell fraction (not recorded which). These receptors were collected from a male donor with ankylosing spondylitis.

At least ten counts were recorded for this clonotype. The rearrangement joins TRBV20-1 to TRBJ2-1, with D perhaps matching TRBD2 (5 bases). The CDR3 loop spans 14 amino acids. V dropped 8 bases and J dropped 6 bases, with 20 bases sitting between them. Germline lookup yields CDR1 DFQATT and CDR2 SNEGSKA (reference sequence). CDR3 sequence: CSLGSGTVTNEQFF. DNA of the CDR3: TGCAGTCTTGGGAGCGGAACCGTTACCAATGAGCAGTTCTTC.

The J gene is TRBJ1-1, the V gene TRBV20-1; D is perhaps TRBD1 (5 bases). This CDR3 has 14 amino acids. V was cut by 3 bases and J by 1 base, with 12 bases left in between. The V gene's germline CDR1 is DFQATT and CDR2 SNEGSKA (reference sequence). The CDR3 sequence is CSASGARGNTEAFF. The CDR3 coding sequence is TGCAGTGCTAGTGGGGCAAGAGGGAACACTGAAGCTTTCTTT.

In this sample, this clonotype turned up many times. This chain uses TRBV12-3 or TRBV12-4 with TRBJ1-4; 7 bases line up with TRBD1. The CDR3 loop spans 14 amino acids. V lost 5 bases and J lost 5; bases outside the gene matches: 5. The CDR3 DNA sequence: TGTGCCAGCAGTCGGGACAGTGAGAATGAAAAACTGTTTTTT. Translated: CASSRDSENEKLFF.

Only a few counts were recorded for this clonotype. CDR3 DNA sequence: TGTGCCAGCAGTTTAAGGGCAGGGGGTACCTATGGCTACACCTTC. Translation: CASSLRAGGTYGYTF. The chain joins TRBV27 to TRBJ1-2; 7 bases are shared with TRBD1. Germline CDR1 MNHEY, CDR2 SMNVEV (reference sequence). The junction had 7 bases not matched to a gene; V was cut back by 2 bases and J by 4 bases. This CDR3 is built from 15 residues.

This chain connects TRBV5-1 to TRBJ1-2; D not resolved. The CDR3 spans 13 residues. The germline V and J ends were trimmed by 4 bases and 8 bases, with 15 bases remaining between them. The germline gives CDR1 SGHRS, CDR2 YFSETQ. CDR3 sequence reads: CASSLSSSGGYTF. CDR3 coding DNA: TGCGCCAGCAGCCTATCCAGCTCGGGAGGCTACACCTTC.

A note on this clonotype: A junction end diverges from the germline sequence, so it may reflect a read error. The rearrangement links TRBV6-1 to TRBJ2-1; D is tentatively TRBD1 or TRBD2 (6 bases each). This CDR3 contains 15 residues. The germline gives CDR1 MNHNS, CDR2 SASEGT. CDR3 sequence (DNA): TGTGCCAGCAGTGAAACGGTGGGGGGCTACTATGAGCAGTTCTTC. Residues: CASSETVGGYYEQFF.

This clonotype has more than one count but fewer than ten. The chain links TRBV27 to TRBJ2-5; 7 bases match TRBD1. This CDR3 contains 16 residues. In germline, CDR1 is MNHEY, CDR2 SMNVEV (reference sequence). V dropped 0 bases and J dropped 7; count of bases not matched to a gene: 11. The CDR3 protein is CASSLSNRGRTGTQYF. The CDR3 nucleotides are TGTGCCAGCAGTTTATCCAACAGGGGCCGGACCGGGACCCAGTACTTC.

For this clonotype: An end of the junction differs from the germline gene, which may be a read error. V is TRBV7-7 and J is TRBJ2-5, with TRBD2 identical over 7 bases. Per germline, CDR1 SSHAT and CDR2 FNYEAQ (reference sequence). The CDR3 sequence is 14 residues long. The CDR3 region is CASSLGLGLRTQYF. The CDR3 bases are TGTGCTAGCAGCTTAGGACTAGGGCTGAGGACCCAGTACTTC.

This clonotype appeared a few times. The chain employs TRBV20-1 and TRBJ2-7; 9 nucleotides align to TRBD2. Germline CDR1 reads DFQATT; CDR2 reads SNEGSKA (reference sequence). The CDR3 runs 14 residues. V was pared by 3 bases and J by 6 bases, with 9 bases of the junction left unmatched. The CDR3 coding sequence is TGCAGTGCTAGGGTGGCGGGAGGGCTAAGCGAGCAGTACTTC. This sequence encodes CSARVAGGLSEQYF.

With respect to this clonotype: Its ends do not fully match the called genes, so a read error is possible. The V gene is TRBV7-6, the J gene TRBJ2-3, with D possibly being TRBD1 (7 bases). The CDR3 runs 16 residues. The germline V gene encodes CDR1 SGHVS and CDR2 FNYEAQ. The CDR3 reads CTSSSGDSPSTDTQYF. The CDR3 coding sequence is TGTACCAGCAGCTCGGGGGACAGCCCTAGCACAGATACGCAGTATTTT.

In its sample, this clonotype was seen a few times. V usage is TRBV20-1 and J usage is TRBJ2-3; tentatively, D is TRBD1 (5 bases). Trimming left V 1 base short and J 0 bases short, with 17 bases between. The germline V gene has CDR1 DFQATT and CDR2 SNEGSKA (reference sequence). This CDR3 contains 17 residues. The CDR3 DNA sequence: TGCAGTGCTAGAGTTCTGGGGCTTGCCCTAAGCACAGATACGCAGTATTTT. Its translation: CSARVLGLALSTDTQYF.

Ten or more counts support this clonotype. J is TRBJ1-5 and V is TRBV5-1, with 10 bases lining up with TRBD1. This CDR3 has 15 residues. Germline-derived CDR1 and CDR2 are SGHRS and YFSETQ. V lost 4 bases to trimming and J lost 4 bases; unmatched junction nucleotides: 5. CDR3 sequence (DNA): TGCGCCAGCAGCCCCGGGACAGGGGCAAATCAGCCCCAGCATTTT. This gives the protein CASSPGTGANQPQHF.

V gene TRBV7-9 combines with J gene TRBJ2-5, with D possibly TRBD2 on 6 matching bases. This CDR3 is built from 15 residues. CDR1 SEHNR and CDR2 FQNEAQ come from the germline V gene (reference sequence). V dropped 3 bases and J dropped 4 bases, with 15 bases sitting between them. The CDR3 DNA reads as TGTGCCAGCAGCTTCGACAAACTAGCAGGAGAGACCCAGTACTTC. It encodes CASSFDKLAGETQYF.

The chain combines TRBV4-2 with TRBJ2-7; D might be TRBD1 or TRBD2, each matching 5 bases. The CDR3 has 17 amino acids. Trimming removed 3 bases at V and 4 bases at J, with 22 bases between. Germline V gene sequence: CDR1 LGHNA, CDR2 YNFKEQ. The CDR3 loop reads CASSQVIFGARGYEQYF. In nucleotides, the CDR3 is TGTGCCAGCAGCCAGGTTATTTTCGGGGCTAGGGGATACGAGCAGTACTTC.

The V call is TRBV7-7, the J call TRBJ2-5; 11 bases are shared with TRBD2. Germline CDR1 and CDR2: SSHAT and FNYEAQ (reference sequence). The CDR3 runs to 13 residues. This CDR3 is CASSGRIQETQYF. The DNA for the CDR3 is TGTGCTTCTAGCGGGAGGATCCAAGAGACCCAGTACTTC.

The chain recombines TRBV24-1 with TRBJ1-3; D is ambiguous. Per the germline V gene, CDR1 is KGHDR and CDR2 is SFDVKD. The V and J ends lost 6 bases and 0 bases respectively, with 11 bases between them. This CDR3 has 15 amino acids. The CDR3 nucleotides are TGTGCCACCAGTTCCCCCGAAAGCTCTGGAAACACCATATATTTT. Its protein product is CATSSPESSGNTIYF.

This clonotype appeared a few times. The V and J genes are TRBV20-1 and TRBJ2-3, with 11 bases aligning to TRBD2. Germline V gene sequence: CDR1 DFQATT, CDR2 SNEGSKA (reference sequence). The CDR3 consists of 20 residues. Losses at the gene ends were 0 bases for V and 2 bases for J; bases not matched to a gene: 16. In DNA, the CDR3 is TGCAGTGCTAGAGATACCCCCTTAGCGGGGGGGATTCTTGACACAGATACGCAGTATTTT. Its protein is CSARDTPLAGGILDTDTQYF.

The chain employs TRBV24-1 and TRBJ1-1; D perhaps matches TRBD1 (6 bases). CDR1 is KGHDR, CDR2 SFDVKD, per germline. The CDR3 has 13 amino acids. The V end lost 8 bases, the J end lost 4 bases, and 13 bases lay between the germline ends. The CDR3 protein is CATTRGGGTEAFF. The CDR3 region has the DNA TGTGCCACCACCAGGGGCGGTGGCACTGAAGCTTTCTTT.

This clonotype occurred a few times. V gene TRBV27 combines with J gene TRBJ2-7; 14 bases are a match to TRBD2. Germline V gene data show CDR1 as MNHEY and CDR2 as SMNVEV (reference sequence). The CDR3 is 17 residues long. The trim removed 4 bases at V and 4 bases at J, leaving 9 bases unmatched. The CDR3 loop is CASSSSGLAGAVYEQYF. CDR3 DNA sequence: TGTGCCAGCAGTTCCTCGGGACTAGCGGGAGCAGTGTACGAGCAGTACTTC.

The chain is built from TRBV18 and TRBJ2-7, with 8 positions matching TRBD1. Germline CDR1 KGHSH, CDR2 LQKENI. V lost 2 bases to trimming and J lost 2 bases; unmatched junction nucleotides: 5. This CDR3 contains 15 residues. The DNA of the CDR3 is TGTGCCAGCTCACCAAAAGCAGGGGGCGCCTACGAGCAGTACTTC. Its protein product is CASSPKAGGAYEQYF.

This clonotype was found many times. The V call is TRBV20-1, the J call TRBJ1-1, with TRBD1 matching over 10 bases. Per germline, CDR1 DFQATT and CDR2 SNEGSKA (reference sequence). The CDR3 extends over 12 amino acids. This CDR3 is CGTGATVTEAFF. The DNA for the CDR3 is TGCGGGACAGGGGCTACGGTCACTGAAGCTTTCTTT.